The clone carrying this T cell receptor (beta chain) was seen more than once but under ten times. The antigen is undetermined. Pooled together were second doses at about 4 or about 12 weeks. The germline V gene has CDR1 LNHDA and CDR2 SQIVND (reference sequence). Trimming pared 1 base from V and 2 bases from J, leaving 12 bases between. CDR3 size: 15 residues. The data belong to a study of T cell responses to AZD1222 COVID-19 vaccine. Study-level results: In a largely white British group with more females than males, clonal diversity was possibly underestimated. Nearly half of the spike-specific TCRs reportedly recognize variant regions that carry no mutations.

Some clones are missing from TCRdb's copy, which holds only in-frame ones; the method was immunoSEQ multiplex PCR. Of nearly 200,000 clones in the sample, approximately 93% were seen once. The TCR was taken from an adult who received the AZD1222 COVID-19 vaccine. Sequencing used peripheral blood, obtained 28 days after the second AZD1222 dose. The chain is built from TRBV19 and TRBJ2-7; D might be TRBD2 (5 bases). DNA of the CDR3: TGTGCCAGTAGTATAGGAGGGCGGGTTACCTACGAGCAGTACTTC. This gives the protein CASSIGGRVTYEQYF.